These T cell receptor beta chains were read from a single sample in a study of blood T cell repertoires in COVID-19. Method: immunoSEQ multiplex PCR; TCRdb's copy keeps in-frame clones and lacks some. Of more than 200,000 clones in the sample, roughly 83% were seen once. The sequencing input was peripheral blood. These receptors originate from a man aged 40-55 years with acute or convalescent COVID-19. Each CDR3 is given with its conserved first and last residue. Each record gives: V gene, J gene, CDR3 protein.

V gene: TRBV6-1
J gene: TRBJ1-3
CDR3 protein: CASSERELAGNTIYF

V gene: TRBV13
J gene: TRBJ2-4
CDR3 protein: CASSPGQKNIQYF

V gene: TRBV30
J gene: TRBJ2-7
CDR3 protein: CAWSGLAGEATYEQYF

V gene: TRBV7-3
J gene: TRBJ2-1
CDR3 protein: CASSLNPAGDHNEQFF

V gene: TRBV9
J gene: TRBJ2-1
CDR3 protein: CASSGRGPGLGFF

V gene: TRBV7-9
J gene: TRBJ2-5
CDR3 protein: CASSLSGTSQETQYF

V gene: TRBV5-1
J gene: TRBJ2-1
CDR3 protein: CASSSLTSGIYNEQFF

V gene: TRBV14
J gene: TRBJ2-3
CDR3 protein: CASSPTRRVLGTDTQYF

V gene: TRBV4-3
J gene: TRBJ2-1
CDR3 protein: CASSQEGRGFGSYNEQFF

V gene: TRBV10-3
J gene: TRBJ1-2
CDR3 protein: CAIRPRQSLYGYTF

V gene: TRBV7-2
J gene: TRBJ2-1
CDR3 protein: CASSLPREREGRNDEQFF

V gene: TRBV15
J gene: TRBJ1-1
CDR3 protein: CATSRRTGGASLNTEAFF

V gene: TRBV5-1
J gene: TRBJ1-1
CDR3 protein: CASSLGRGGPEAFF

V gene: TRBV10-3
J gene: TRBJ2-2
CDR3 protein: CAIRASGIAGELFF

V gene: TRBV7-9
J gene: TRBJ2-1
CDR3 protein: CASSPTSGAYNEQFF

V gene: TRBV6-2/TRBV6-3
J gene: TRBJ2-5
CDR3 protein: CASSQQETQYF

V gene: TRBV6-5
J gene: TRBJ2-7
CDR3 protein: CASSLLAGADEQYF

V gene: TRBV5-1
J gene: TRBJ2-5
CDR3 protein: CASSLGQGASQETQYF

V gene: TRBV6-6
J gene: TRBJ1-1
CDR3 protein: CASSYSGTGVAEAFF

V gene: TRBV11-2
J gene: TRBJ1-3
CDR3 protein: CASSQTGGRGNTIYF

V gene: TRBV28
J gene: TRBJ2-6
CDR3 protein: CASSLTSGLPGGANVLTF

V gene: TRBV11-3
J gene: TRBJ2-1
CDR3 protein: CASSSTPSGLEGEQFF

V gene: TRBV15
J gene: TRBJ2-1
CDR3 protein: CATSRDLGEYNEQFF

V gene: TRBV10-3
J gene: TRBJ1-5
CDR3 protein: CAIGQGAGQPQHF

V gene: TRBV7-8
J gene: TRBJ2-2
CDR3 protein: CASSLSFTGAGGELFF

V gene: TRBV9
J gene: TRBJ2-2
CDR3 protein: CASSPGGTTNTGELFF

V gene: TRBV19
J gene: TRBJ2-7
CDR3 protein: CASSMTSGRAYEQYF

V gene: TRBV5-4
J gene: TRBJ2-1
CDR3 protein: CASRRTSGSIYNEQFF

V gene: TRBV27
J gene: TRBJ2-5
CDR3 protein: CASSLTWRATSGFKETQYF

V gene: TRBV4-2
J gene: TRBJ2-7
CDR3 protein: CASSLGGTTQHSYEQYF

V gene: TRBV5-1
J gene: TRBJ1-3
CDR3 protein: CASSLGTGIENTIYF

V gene: TRBV24-1
J gene: TRBJ2-7
CDR3 protein: CATSDLQGRGGEPYEQYF

V gene: TRBV5-1
J gene: TRBJ2-7
CDR3 protein: CASSLRLADYEQYF

V gene: TRBV5-8
J gene: TRBJ1-4
CDR3 protein: CATPTATNEKLFF

V gene: TRBV18
J gene: TRBJ2-1
CDR3 protein: CASSAGGGLISYNEQFF

V gene: TRBV19
J gene: TRBJ2-3
CDR3 protein: CASSPTTPSTDTQYF

V gene: TRBV5-1
J gene: TRBJ2-1
CDR3 protein: CASSSGLAPTNEQFF

V gene: TRBV6-1
J gene: TRBJ2-2
CDR3 protein: CASSERLAGGPIGELFF

V gene: TRBV15
J gene: TRBJ2-3
CDR3 protein: CATSRDLTGLAGPTDTQYF

V gene: TRBV10-2
J gene: TRBJ2-2
CDR3 protein: CASSELAGHTGELFF

V gene: TRBV6-5
J gene: TRBJ2-7
CDR3 protein: CASSYSPLRGGEQYF

V gene: TRBV20-1
J gene: TRBJ1-2
CDR3 protein: CSGGQGYGYTF

V gene: TRBV20-1
J gene: TRBJ2-5
CDR3 protein: CSASWTSQETQYF

V gene: TRBV10-1
J gene: TRBJ2-7
CDR3 protein: CASSAGALGHEQYF

V gene: TRBV20-1
J gene: TRBJ1-5
CDR3 protein: CSASPHPRVEPQHF

V gene: TRBV5-8
J gene: TRBJ2-7
CDR3 protein: CASSYSLAGTVNYEQYF

V gene: TRBV11-2
J gene: TRBJ1-1
CDR3 protein: CASSLFSGLGTEAFF